Listed below are T cell receptor beta chains from one sample, sequenced in a study of shared T cell receptors in the human thymus. Libraries were prepared by immunoSEQ multiplex PCR; TCRdb keeps only in-frame clonotypes and omits some of them. This sample has approximately 490,000 clones, with approximately 78% found just once. These data were also reused for a study on human thymus T cells.

Sequencing was done on a sample of thymocytes. These receptors were collected from a boy less than two years old with a congenital heart defect. The CDR3 runs from the conserved cysteine through the conserved F or W. The order of the fields is clone size, J gene, V gene, D gene, CDR3 protein, CDR3 DNA. The D gene is left open where the match is weak. Clone size is given for some rows only: seen once, a few or many times, or a class if the clone is expanded.

. | TRBJ2-6 | TRBV19 | . | CASSASNGGYSGANVLTF | TGTGCCAGTAGCGCTAGTAACGGTGGCTACTCTGGGGCCAACGTCCTGACTTTC
once | TRBJ1-1 | TRBV10-3 | . | CAISGGGTEAFF | TGTGCCATCAGTGGGGGAGGGACTGAAGCTTTCTTT
. | TRBJ2-1 | TRBV7-8 | TRBD2 | CASSPTGGRLFRGGNEQFF | TGTGCCAGCAGCCCGACCGGTGGGCGGCTCTTTCGGGGGGGCAATGAGCAGTTCTTC
few | TRBJ2-5 | TRBV5-6 | . | CASPFGSGQETQYF | TGTGCCAGCCCCTTCGGTAGCGGCCAAGAGACCCAGTACTTC
once | TRBJ2-1 | TRBV10-3 | TRBD2 | CAISRLAETYNEQFF | TGTGCCATCAGCAGACTAGCGGAGACCTACAATGAGCAGTTCTTC
. | TRBJ1-5 | TRBV2 | TRBD1 | CASSLQDRGDQPQHF | TGTGCCAGCAGTTTGCAGGACAGGGGTGATCAGCCCCAGCATTTT
once | TRBJ2-7 | TRBV7-9 | TRBD1 | CASSLVPGQGTYEQYF | TGTGCCAGCAGCTTAGTCCCGGGACAGGGAACCTACGAGCAGTACTTC
. | TRBJ2-3 | TRBV2 | TRBD2 | CASSERWASGSKDTQYF | TGTGCCAGCAGTGAGCGGTGGGCTAGCGGGAGTAAAGATACGCAGTATTTT
once | TRBJ1-5 | TRBV7-2 | . | CASSLELGNQPQHF | TGTGCCAGCAGCTTAGAGCTAGGCAATCAGCCCCAGCATTTT
. | TRBJ2-7 | TRBV6-6 | TRBD2 | CASSYLPGLAGSEQYF | TGTGCCAGCAGTTACCTGCCGGGACTAGCGGGATCCGAGCAGTACTTC
. | TRBJ2-7 | TRBV2 | TRBD2 | CASNGGPSGSYEQYF | TGTGCCAGCAATGGGGGACCTAGCGGCTCCTACGAGCAGTACTTC
. | TRBJ2-7 | TRBV30 | . | CAWAGAYEQYF | TGTGCCTGGGCCGGGGCCTACGAGCAGTACTTC
. | TRBJ1-2 | TRBV4-2 | . | CASSQDRSSGGMDYGYTF | TGTGCCAGCAGCCAAGATAGGTCGAGTGGAGGGATGGACTATGGCTACACCTTC
. | TRBJ2-3 | TRBV7-3 | TRBD2 | CASSLLEAGGGTDTQYF | TGTGCCAGCAGCTTACTGGAAGCGGGAGGAGGCACAGATACGCAGTATTTT
. | TRBJ2-3 | TRBV19 | TRBD1 | CASSPPDRTDTQYF | TGTGCCAGTAGTCCTCCGGACAGGACAGATACGCAGTATTTT
. | TRBJ2-7 | TRBV28 | TRBD2 | CASRQGTSGSGTREQYF | TGTGCCAGCAGGCAAGGGACTAGCGGGAGTGGTACGCGCGAGCAGTACTTC
. | TRBJ2-7 | TRBV27 | . | CASSFASSWADEQYF | TGTGCCAGCAGTTTCGCCTCCTCTTGGGCCGACGAGCAGTACTTC
. | TRBJ2-3 | TRBV9 | . | CASSPQGGNTQYF | TGTGCCAGCAGTCCTCAAGGGGGTAATACGCAGTATTTT
few | TRBJ2-3 | TRBV30 | . | CAWSRLRRGTDTQYF | TGTGCCTGGAGCAGGCTCCGACGGGGGACAGATACGCAGTATTTT
once | TRBJ2-1 | TRBV11-3 | . | CASRRQARYNEQFF | TGTGCCAGCAGAAGACAGGCGCGTTACAATGAGCAGTTCTTC
. | TRBJ1-3 | TRBV10-3 | TRBD1 | CAISPPTGGYGNTIYF | TGTGCCATCAGCCCCCCGACAGGGGGCTATGGAAACACCATATATTTT
. | TRBJ2-1 | TRBV30 | TRBD1 | CAWSHRGRAYNEQFF | TGTGCCTGGAGTCACAGGGGGCGCGCCTACAATGAGCAGTTCTTC
. | TRBJ2-7 | TRBV10-1 | . | CASTSWARGSYEQYF | TGCGCCAGCACTTCTTGGGCAAGGGGCTCCTACGAGCAGTACTTC
. | TRBJ2-5 | TRBV11-3 | TRBD1 | CASSLGDRGETQYF | TGTGCCAGCAGCTTGGGGGACAGGGGAGAGACCCAGTACTTC
few | TRBJ2-1 | TRBV5-1 | TRBD2 | CASSLGLAGGDEQFF | TGCGCCAGCAGCCTGGGACTAGCGGGAGGGGATGAGCAGTTCTTC
. | TRBJ1-5 | TRBV19 | . | CASSIPGVESNQPQHF | TGTGCCAGTAGTATCCCAGGGGTTGAGAGCAATCAGCCCCAGCATTTT
few | TRBJ2-3 | TRBV19 | TRBD1 | CASSSGTGGTDTQYF | TGTGCCAGTAGTAGTGGGACAGGGGGCACAGATACGCAGTATTTT
. | TRBJ2-7 | TRBV6-1 | TRBD2 | CASSDILAASHEQYF | TGTGCCAGCAGTGATATTCTAGCGGCAAGCCACGAGCAGTACTTC
. | TRBJ1-2 | TRBV12-5 | . | CASGFSPLTYGYTF | TGTGCTAGTGGTTTCTCGCCGTTGACATATGGCTACACCTTC
. | TRBJ2-1 | TRBV1 | . | CTSSRTSGRGGLYNEQFF | TGCACCAGCAGCCGGACTAGCGGGAGAGGGGGCCTCTACAATGAGCAGTTCTTC
once | TRBJ2-5 | TRBV9 | TRBD2 | CASSSGSGGQETQYF | TGTGCCAGCAGCTCAGGGAGCGGGGGACAAGAGACCCAGTACTTC
. | TRBJ1-2 | TRBV14 | . | CASSQEVGGNLYGYTF | TGTGCCAGCAGCCAAGAAGTGGGAGGGAACCTATATGGCTACACCTTC
. | TRBJ2-6 | TRBV28 | . | CASSLDTSGANVLTF | TGTGCCAGCAGCCTGGACACCTCTGGGGCCAACGTCCTGACTTTC
. | TRBJ2-7 | TRBV28 | . | CASSPINRSHEQYF | TGTGCCAGCAGCCCGATCAACAGGTCCCACGAGCAGTACTTC
. | TRBJ1-5 | TRBV15 | . | CATSRVHGLGRGQPQHF | TGTGCCACCAGCAGAGTTCATGGGTTAGGGAGGGGTCAGCCCCAGCATTTT
. | TRBJ1-2 | TRBV10-2 | TRBD1 | CASKGQGGNGYTF | TGCGCCAGCAAGGGACAGGGAGGAAATGGCTACACCTTC
. | TRBJ2-3 | TRBV6-4 | . | CASSARGASGTDTQYF | TGTGCCAGCAGTGCGCGTGGGGCGTCAGGCACAGATACGCAGTATTTT
. | TRBJ1-5 | TRBV19 | . | CASQRTAHNQPQHF | TGTGCCAGTCAGAGGACAGCCCACAATCAGCCCCAGCATTTT
. | TRBJ2-7 | TRBV10-3 | TRBD2 | CAISEPTSAEPYEQYF | TGTGCCATCAGTGAGCCCACTAGCGCCGAACCCTACGAGCAGTACTTC
. | TRBJ2-7 | TRBV30 | . | CAWISGLNEQYF | TGTGCCTGGATTTCAGGGTTGAACGAGCAGTACTTC
. | TRBJ1-5 | TRBV28 | TRBD1 | CASSLSGRGQRQPQHF | TGTGCCAGCAGTTTATCGGGCAGGGGGCAAAGGCAGCCCCAGCATTTT
. | TRBJ2-3 | TRBV2 | TRBD2 | CASGLASTDTQYF | TGTGCCAGCGGACTAGCAAGTACAGATACGCAGTATTTT
. | TRBJ2-7 | TRBV5-1 | . | CASSLVGRGQDYYEQYF | TGCGCCAGCAGCTTGGTAGGGAGGGGACAGGACTACTACGAGCAGTACTTC
few | TRBJ1-1 | TRBV7-9 | . | CASTRFGEASRTTEAFF | TGTGCCAGCACCCGGTTCGGGGAGGCCAGTCGGACCACTGAAGCTTTCTTT
. | TRBJ2-1 | TRBV9 | TRBD2 | CASSVGLPLAGRTYNEQFF | TGTGCCAGCAGCGTAGGCCTCCCCCTAGCGGGCCGAACCTACAATGAGCAGTTCTTC